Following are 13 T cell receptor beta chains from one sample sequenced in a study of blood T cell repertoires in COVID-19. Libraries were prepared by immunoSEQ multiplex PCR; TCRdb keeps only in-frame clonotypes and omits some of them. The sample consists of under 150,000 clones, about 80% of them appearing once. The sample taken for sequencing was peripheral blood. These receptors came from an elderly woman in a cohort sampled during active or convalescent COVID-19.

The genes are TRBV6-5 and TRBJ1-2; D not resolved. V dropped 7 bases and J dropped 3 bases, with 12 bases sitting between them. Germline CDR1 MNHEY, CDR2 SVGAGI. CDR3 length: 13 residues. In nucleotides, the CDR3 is TGTGCCAGCACCGTCAGGTTGGACTATGGCTACACCTTC. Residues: CASTVRLDYGYTF.

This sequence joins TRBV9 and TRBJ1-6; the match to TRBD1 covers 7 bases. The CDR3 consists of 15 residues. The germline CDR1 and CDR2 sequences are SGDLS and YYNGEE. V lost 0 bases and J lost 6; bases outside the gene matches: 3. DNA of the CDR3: TGTGCCAGCAGCGTAGAGGGGACAGCTAATTCACCCCTCCACTTT. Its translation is CASSVEGTANSPLHF. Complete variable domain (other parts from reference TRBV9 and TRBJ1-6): DSGVTQTPKHLITATGQRVTLRCSPRSGDLSVYWYQQSLDQGLQFLIQYYNGEERAKGNILERFSAQQFPDLHSELNLSSLELGDSALYFCASSVEGTANSPLHFGNGTRLTVT.

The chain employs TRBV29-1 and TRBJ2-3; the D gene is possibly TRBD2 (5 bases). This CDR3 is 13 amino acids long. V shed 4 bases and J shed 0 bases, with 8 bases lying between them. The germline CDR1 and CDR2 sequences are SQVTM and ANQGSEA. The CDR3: CSVAAGSTDTQYF. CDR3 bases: TGCAGCGTTGCGGCGGGCAGCACAGATACGCAGTATTTT.

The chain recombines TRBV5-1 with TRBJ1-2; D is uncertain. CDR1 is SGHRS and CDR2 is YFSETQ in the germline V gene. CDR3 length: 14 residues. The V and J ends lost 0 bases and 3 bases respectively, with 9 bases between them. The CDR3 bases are TGCGCCAGCAGCTTGGCCGGAGTAGACTATGGCTACACCTTC. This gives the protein CASSLAGVDYGYTF.

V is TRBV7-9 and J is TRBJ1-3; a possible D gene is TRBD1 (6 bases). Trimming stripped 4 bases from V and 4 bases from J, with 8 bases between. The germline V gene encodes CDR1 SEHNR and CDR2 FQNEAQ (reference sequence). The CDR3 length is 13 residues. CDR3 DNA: TGTGCCAGCAGCTCCGGACAGGGAAACACCATATATTTT. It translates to CASSSGQGNTIYF.

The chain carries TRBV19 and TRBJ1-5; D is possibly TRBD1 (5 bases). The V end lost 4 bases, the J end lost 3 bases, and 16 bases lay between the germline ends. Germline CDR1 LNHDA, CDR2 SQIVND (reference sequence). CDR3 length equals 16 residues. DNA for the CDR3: TGTGCCAGTAGTACCCCTCCCAACAGGTACAATCAGCCCCAGCATTTT. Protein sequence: CASSTPPNRYNQPQHF. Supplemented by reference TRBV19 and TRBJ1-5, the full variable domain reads DGGITQSPKYLFRKEGQNVTLSCEQNLNHDAMYWYRQDPGQGLRLIYYSQIVNDFQKGDIAEGYSVSREKKESFPLTVTSAQKNPTAFYLCASSTPPNRYNQPQHFGDGTRLSIL.

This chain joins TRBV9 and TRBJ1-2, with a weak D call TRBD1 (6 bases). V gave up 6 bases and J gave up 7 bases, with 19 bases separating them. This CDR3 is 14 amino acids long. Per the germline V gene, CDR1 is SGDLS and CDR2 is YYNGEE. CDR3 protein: CASNPDSFSGGYTF. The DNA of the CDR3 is TGTGCCAGCAACCCGGACAGTTTTTCGGGTGGCTACACCTTC.

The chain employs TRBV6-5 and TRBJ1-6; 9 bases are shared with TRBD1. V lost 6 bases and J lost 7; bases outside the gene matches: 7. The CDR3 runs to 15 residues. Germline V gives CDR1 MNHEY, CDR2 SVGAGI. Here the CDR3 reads CASRLTGQGNSPLHF. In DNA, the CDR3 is TGTGCCAGCAGACTCACGGGACAGGGAAATTCACCCCTCCACTTT.

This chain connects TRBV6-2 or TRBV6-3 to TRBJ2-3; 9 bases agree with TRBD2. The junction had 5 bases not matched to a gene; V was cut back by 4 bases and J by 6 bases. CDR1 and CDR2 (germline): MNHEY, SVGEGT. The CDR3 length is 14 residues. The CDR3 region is CASSSAGGRDTQYF. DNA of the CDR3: TGTGCCAGCAGTTCAGCGGGGGGCCGCGATACGCAGTATTTT.

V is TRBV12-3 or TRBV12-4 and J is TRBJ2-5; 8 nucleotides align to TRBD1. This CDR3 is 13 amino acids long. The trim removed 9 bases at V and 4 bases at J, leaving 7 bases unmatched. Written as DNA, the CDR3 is TGTGCCAGTGCAGGGGGCCAGGGAGAGACCCAGTACTTC. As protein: CASAGGQGETQYF.

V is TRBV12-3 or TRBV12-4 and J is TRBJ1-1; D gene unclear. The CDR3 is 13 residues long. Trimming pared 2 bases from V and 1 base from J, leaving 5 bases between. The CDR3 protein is CASSLWANTEAFF. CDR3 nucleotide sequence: TGTGCCAGCAGTTTATGGGCGAACACTGAAGCTTTCTTT.

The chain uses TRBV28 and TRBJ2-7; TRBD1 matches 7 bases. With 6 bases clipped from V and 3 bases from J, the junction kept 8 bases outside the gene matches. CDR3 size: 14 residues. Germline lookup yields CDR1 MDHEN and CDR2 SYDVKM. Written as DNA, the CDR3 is TGTGCCAGCAGGCAACCGGGACAGAGCTACGAGCAGTACGTC. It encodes CASRQPGQSYEQYV.

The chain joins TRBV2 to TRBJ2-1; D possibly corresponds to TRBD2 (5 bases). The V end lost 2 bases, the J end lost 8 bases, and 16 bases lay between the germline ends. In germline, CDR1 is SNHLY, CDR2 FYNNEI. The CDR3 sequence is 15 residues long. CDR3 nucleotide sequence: TGTGCCAGCAGTGAAACCCTAGCCGTTTCGTATGAGCAGTTCTTC. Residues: CASSETLAVSYEQFF.